A selection of T cell receptor beta chains follows, all from one sample in a study of shared clonotypes between healthy human individuals. Profiling relied on immunoSEQ multiplex PCR, and the TCRdb table lists in-frame clones only, not all of them. The sample consists of over 750,000 clones, approximately 96% of them appearing once. Specimen: naive CD8+ T cells sorted from blood. These receptors were obtained from a man under 40 in good health. Both conserved end residues are part of each CDR3. D genes are given only for firm matches. Some rows have no size entry. The others give once, few or many, or a class for an expanded clone.

D,J,size,V,DNA,CDR3
TRBD1,TRBJ1-1,once,TRBV15,TGTGCCACCAGCAGACAGCACCTCCCTGAACAGGGGGCTTTCTTT,CATSRQHLPEQGAFF
TRBD1,TRBJ2-5,-,TRBV28,TGTGCCAGCAAACTTGTGGGGACAGGGACATTGGAAGAGACCCAGTACTTC,CASKLVGTGTLEETQYF
TRBD1,TRBJ1-1,-,TRBV6-5,TGTGCCAGCAGCTTTTACGTAGGACAGGGGGGTGAAGCTTTCTTT,CASSFYVGQGGEAFF
-,TRBJ2-5,once,TRBV11-2,TGTGCCAGCAGCTCACCCACGACAGGGAGGGGAGAGACCCAGTACTTC,CASSSPTTGRGETQYF
TRBD2,TRBJ2-1,-,TRBV6-5,TGTGCCAGCAGTTACTCGACCAGCGGGAGGGACTATGAGCAGTTCTTC,CASSYSTSGRDYEQFF
-,TRBJ1-1,-,TRBV5-6,TGTGCCAGCACCGTGGGAGAGGACTCTGAAGCTTTCTTT,CASTVGEDSEAFF
-,TRBJ2-7,-,TRBV11-2,TGTGCCAGCAGCCCGGGCCCCGGCACCTACGAGCAGTACTTC,CASSPGPGTYEQYF
-,TRBJ2-3,-,TRBV28,TGTGCCAGCAGTCCCGGGGGTGCTTCTAGCACAGATACGCAGTATTTT,CASSPGGASSTDTQYF
-,TRBJ1-2,-,TRBV4-3,TGCGCCAGCAGCCAAGACCTCCTCGGGGCGGGTGGCTACACCTTC,CASSQDLLGAGGYTF
TRBD2,TRBJ2-7,-,TRBV29-1,TGCAGCGTTGAAGATAGCGGGAGCTCCTACGAGCAGTACTTC,CSVEDSGSSYEQYF
-,TRBJ1-2,-,TRBV4-1,TGCGCCAGCAGCCAAGGGGCAGAATGGGGCTATGGCTACACCTTC,CASSQGAEWGYGYTF
-,TRBJ2-7,-,TRBV5-1,TGCGCCAGCAGCTCCAGTCTTGAAGCTTCCTACGAGCAGTACTTC,CASSSSLEASYEQYF
-,TRBJ2-3,few,TRBV27,TGTGCCAGCAGTTCGTTAGCTACCCGCACAGATACGCAGTATTTT,CASSSLATRTDTQYF
-,TRBJ2-3,-,TRBV9,TGTGCCAGCCACGGCGTGGGCGGAGGCCCTACAGATACGCAGTATTTT,CASHGVGGGPTDTQYF
TRBD2,TRBJ2-1,-,TRBV5-4,TGTGCCAGCAGCTTACTAGCGGGAGATGTTGAGCAGTTCTTC,CASSLLAGDVEQFF
-,TRBJ2-2,once,TRBV4-1,TGCGCCAGCAGCCAAGTCAGTATGGAGAACACCGGGGAGCTGTTTTTT,CASSQVSMENTGELFF
-,TRBJ2-2,-,TRBV14,TGTGCCAGCAGCCACAGGTCCGGGGTGGGATTCACCGGGGAGCTGTTTTTT,CASSHRSGVGFTGELFF
TRBD2,TRBJ2-7,-,TRBV4-1,TGCGCCAGCAGCCAAGTCGGGGGGACGGCCTACGAGCAGTACTTC,CASSQVGGTAYEQYF
-,TRBJ2-7,-,TRBV7-9,TGTGCCAGCAGCCTCGACGTTAGTGAGCAGTACTTC,CASSLDVSEQYF
-,TRBJ2-3,-,TRBV12-5,TGTGCTAGTGGACCAGGGATTAGCACAGATACGCAGTATTTT,CASGPGISTDTQYF
TRBD1,TRBJ1-1,-,TRBV6-5,TGTGCCAGCAGACCCACAGGGGTAGCTGAAGCTTTCTTT,CASRPTGVAEAFF
-,TRBJ2-1,-,TRBV27,TGTGCCAGCAGTTCCGGACCCCCAACCTACAATGAGCAGTTCTTC,CASSSGPPTYNEQFF
TRBD2,TRBJ2-7,-,TRBV7-2,TGTGCCAGCAGCTTAAACCGAGTTCCTAGACTAGCAGGGTTCGAGCAGTACTTC,CASSLNRVPRLAGFEQYF
-,TRBJ2-7,-,TRBV14,TGTGCCAGCAGCCAAGATCCCTACTACGAGCAGTACTTC,CASSQDPYYEQYF
TRBD1,TRBJ2-7,-,TRBV27,TGTGCCAGCAGTGCCGGACAGGGGTTCTACGAGCAGTACTTC,CASSAGQGFYEQYF
-,TRBJ2-7,-,TRBV10-1,TGCGCCAGCAGTGTAAGAGAGTTTACCTACGAGCAGTACTTC,CASSVREFTYEQYF
-,TRBJ1-2,-,TRBV11-2,TGTGCCAGCAGCCCTACAAACTATGGCTACACCTTC,CASSPTNYGYTF
TRBD2,TRBJ2-7,-,TRBV14,TGTGCCAGCAGCCAAGCAGAGCGGGAGGCGAGCGAGCAGTACTTC,CASSQAEREASEQYF
-,TRBJ1-1,-,TRBV4-3,TGCGCCAGCAGCCAAGATGCGTACAGTGGGGGCGGGACTGAAGCTTTCTTT,CASSQDAYSGGGTEAFF
-,TRBJ2-1,once,TRBV27,TGTGCCAGCAGTCCCGCTAGCGTCTCCTACAATGAGCAGTTCTTC,CASSPASVSYNEQFF
TRBD2,TRBJ2-7,-,TRBV5-1,TGCGCCAGCAGACCACGGATAGCGGGGGCCTACGAGCAGTACTTC,CASRPRIAGAYEQYF
TRBD1,TRBJ2-5,-,TRBV27,TGTGCCAGCAGTTTATCTATCGGACAGGGTTTTGAGACCCAGTACTTC,CASSLSIGQGFETQYF
-,TRBJ2-3,-,TRBV11-2,TGTGCCAGCAGCCCGCCGGGCCAGCAGTATTTT,CASSPPGQQYF
-,TRBJ2-7,once,TRBV7-7,TGTGCCAGCAGCTTAGCGGCGGATTACGAGCAGTACTTC,CASSLAADYEQYF
TRBD1,TRBJ2-5,-,TRBV27,TGTGCCAGCAGTTTAGACAGGGGGTTAAGAAAGACCCAGTACTTC,CASSLDRGLRKTQYF
TRBD1,TRBJ2-7,-,TRBV9,TGTGCCAGCAGCGAGGGTCCCGGGACAGGCTCCTACGAGCAGTACTTC,CASSEGPGTGSYEQYF
-,TRBJ2-1,-,TRBV9,TGTGCCAGCAGCGGTACTACCAGCTCCTACAATGAGCAGTTCTTC,CASSGTTSSYNEQFF
TRBD1,TRBJ2-3,-,TRBV7-3,TGTGCCAGCAGCCGAGGGACAGGGGGGCGGAATACGCAGTATTTT,CASSRGTGGRNTQYF
TRBD2,TRBJ2-1,-,TRBV11-3,TGTGCCAGCAGCCTAAGCGGGAGGGTTCGCAATGAGCAGTTCTTC,CASSLSGRVRNEQFF